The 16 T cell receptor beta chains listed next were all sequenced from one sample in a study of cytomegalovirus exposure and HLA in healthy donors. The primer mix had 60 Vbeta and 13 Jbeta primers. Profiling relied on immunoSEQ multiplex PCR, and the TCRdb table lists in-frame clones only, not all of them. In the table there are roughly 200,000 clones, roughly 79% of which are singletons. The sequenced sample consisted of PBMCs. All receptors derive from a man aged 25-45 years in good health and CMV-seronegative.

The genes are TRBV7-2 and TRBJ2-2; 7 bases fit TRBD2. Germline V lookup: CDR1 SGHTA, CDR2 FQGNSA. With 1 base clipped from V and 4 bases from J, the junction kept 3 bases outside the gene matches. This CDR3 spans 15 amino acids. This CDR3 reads CASSLELARTGELFF. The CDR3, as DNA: TGTGCCAGCAGCTTAGAACTAGCGCGCACCGGGGAGCTGTTTTTT.

The DNA for the CDR3 is TGCAGCGTTGTGCCGGGACAGGGGTTCAGTTTAGCGTTCTACAATGAGCAGTTCTTC. Encoded protein: CSVVPGQGFSLAFYNEQFF. This chain links TRBV29-1 with TRBJ2-1; 10 positions match TRBD1. This CDR3 has 19 amino acids. Germline V CDR1 and CDR2: SQVTM, ANQGSEA. Trimming cost V 4 bases and J 3 bases; bases outside gene matches: 18.

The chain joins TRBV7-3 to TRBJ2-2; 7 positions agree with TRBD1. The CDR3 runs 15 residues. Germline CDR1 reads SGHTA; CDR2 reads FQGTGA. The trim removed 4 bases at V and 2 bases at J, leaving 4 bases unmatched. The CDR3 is CASSSTGANTGELFF. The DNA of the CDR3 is TGTGCCAGCAGCTCCACAGGGGCTAACACCGGGGAGCTGTTTTTT.

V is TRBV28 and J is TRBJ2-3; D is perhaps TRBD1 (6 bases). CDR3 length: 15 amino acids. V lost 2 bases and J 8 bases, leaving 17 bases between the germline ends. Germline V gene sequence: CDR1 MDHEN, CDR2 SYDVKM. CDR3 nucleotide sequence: TGTGCCAGCAGTTTACTGGGGGCGGAATCGGGTACGCAGTATTTT. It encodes CASSLLGAESGTQYF.

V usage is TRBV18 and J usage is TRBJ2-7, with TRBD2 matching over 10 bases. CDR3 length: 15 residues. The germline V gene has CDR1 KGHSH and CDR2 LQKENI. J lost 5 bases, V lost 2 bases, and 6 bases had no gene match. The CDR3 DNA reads TGTGCCAGCTCACCAAGCGGGAGGGCCGGGGACGAGCAGTACTTC. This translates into CASSPSGRAGDEQYF.

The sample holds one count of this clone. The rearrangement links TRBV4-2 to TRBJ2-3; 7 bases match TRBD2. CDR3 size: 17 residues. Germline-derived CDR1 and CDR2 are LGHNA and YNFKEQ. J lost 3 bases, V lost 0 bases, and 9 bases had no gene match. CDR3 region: CASSQDLGGRGTDTQYF. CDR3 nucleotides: TGTGCCAGCAGCCAAGATCTTGGCGGGAGAGGAACAGATACGCAGTATTTT.

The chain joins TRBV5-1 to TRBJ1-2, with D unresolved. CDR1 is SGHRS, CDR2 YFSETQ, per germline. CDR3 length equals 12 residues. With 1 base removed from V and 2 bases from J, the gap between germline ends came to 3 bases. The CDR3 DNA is TGCGCCAGCAGCTTGTCGAACTATGGCTACACCTTC. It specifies CASSLSNYGYTF.

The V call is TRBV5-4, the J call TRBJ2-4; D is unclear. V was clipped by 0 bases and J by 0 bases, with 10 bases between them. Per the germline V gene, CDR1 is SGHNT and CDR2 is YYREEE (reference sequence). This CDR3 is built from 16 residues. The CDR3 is CASSLGADKAKNIQYF. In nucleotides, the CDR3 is TGTGCCAGCAGCTTGGGCGCAGACAAAGCCAAAAACATTCAGTACTTC. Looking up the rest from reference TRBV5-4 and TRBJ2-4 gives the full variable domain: ETGVTQSPTHLIKTRGQQVTLRCSSQSGHNTVSWYQQALGQGPQFIFQYYREEENGRGNFPPRFSGLQFPNYSSELNVNALELDDSALYLCASSLGADKAKNIQYFGAGTRLSVL.

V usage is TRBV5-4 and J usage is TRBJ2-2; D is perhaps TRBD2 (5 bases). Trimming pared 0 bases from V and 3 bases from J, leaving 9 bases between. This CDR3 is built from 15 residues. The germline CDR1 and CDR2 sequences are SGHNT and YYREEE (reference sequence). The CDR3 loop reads CASSLAGLDTGELFF. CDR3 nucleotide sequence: TGTGCCAGCAGCTTGGCCGGACTTGACACCGGGGAGCTGTTTTTT.

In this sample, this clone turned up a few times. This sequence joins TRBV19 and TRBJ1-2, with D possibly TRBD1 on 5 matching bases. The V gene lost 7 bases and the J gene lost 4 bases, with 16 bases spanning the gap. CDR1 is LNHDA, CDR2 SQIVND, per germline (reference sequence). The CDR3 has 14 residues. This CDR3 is CASKQGGESYGYTF. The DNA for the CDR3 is TGTGCCAGTAAACAAGGAGGGGAAAGCTATGGCTACACCTTC.

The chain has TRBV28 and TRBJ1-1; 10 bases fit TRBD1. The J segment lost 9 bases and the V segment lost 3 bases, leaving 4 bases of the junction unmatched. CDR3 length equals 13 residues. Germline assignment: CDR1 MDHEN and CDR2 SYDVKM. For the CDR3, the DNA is TGTGCCAGCAGTTTGGGGACAGGGGCGAAAGCTTTCTTT. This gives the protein CASSLGTGAKAFF.

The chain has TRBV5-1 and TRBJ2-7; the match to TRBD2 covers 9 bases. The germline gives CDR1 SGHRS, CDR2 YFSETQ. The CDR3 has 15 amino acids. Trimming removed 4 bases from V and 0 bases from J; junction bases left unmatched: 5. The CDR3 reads CASSRGLATSYEQYF. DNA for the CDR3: TGCGCCAGCAGCCGAGGACTAGCGACCTCCTACGAGCAGTACTTC.

CDR3 sequence reads: CASSLRGLPYEQYF. In nucleotides, the CDR3 is TGTGCCAGCAGCTTGCGGGGGTTGCCCTACGAGCAGTACTTC. The chain joins TRBV5-4 to TRBJ2-7, with D perhaps TRBD2 (6 bases). Germline V gene lookup returns CDR1 SGHNT and CDR2 YYREEE (reference sequence). V gave up 1 base and J gave up 2 bases, with 10 bases separating them. The CDR3 is made up of 14 amino acids.

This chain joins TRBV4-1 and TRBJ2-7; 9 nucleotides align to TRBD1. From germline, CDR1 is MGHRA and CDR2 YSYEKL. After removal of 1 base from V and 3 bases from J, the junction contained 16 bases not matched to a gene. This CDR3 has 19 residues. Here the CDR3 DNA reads TGCGCCAGCAGCCAAGTTAGTGGACAGGGGACGCCCTCCAGCTACGAGCAGTACTTC. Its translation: CASSQVSGQGTPSSYEQYF.

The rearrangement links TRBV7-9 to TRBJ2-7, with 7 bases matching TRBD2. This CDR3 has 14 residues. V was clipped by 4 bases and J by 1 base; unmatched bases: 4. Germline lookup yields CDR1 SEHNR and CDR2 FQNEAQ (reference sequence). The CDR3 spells CASSWEGRSYEQYF. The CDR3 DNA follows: TGTGCCAGCAGCTGGGAGGGCAGATCCTACGAGCAGTACTTC.

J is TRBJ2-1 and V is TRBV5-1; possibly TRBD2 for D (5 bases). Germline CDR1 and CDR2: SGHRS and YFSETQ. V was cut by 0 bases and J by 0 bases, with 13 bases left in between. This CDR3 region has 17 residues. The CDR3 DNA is TGCGCCAGCAGCTTGGCCGAGGGCCCCGGCTCCTACAATGAGCAGTTCTTC. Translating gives CASSLAEGPGSYNEQFF. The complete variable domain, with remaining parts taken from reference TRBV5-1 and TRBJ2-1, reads KAGVTQTPRYLIKTRGQQVTLSCSPISGHRSVSWYQQTPGQGLQFLFEYFSETQRNKGNFPGRFSGRQFSNSRSEMNVSTLELGDSALYLCASSLAEGPGSYNEQFFGPGTRLTVL.